The count of the clone carrying this T cell receptor (beta chain) is one. The entry originates in a study of blood T cell repertoires in COVID-19. Study summary: COVID-19 samples collected from the United States, Italy and Spain covered acute and convalescent phases.

Method: immunoSEQ multiplex PCR; TCRdb's copy keeps in-frame clones and lacks some. This sample has 45,000 to 55,000 clones, with around 92% found just once. This TCR was sampled from a human donor in a cohort sampled during active COVID-19. The sample consisted of peripheral blood.

As DNA, the CDR3 is TGTGCCAGCAGCTTAGGTGGGACAGGGTATGAAAAACTGTTTTTT. It codes for CASSLGGTGYEKLFF. The chain carries TRBV7-9 and TRBJ1-4; 9 bases are shared with TRBD1. CDR3 length equals 15 residues. Germline lookup yields CDR1 SEHNR and CDR2 FQNEAQ (reference sequence). Germline trimming cut 1 base from V and 6 bases from J; bases unmatched to any gene: 3.